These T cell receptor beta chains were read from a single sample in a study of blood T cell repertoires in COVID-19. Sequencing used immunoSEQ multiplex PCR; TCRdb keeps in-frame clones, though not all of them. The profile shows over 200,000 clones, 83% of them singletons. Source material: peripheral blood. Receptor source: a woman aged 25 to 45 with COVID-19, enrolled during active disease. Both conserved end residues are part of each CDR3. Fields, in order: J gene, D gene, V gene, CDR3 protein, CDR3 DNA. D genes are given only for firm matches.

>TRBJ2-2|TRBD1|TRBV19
CASSDRVGVGELFF
TGTGCCAGTAGTGACAGGGTGGGGGTCGGGGAGCTGTTTTTT
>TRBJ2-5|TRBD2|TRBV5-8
CASSPARTSGAQETQYF
TGTGCCAGCAGCCCCGCAAGGACTAGCGGGGCCCAAGAGACCCAGTACTTC
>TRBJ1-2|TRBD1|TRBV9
CASSVGAGGSYGYTF
TGTGCCAGCAGCGTAGGGGCAGGGGGCAGCTATGGCTACACCTTC
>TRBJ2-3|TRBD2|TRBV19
CASSPGLGRPSTDTQYF
TGTGCCAGTTCGCCGGGACTAGGGCGCCCTAGCACAGATACGCAGTATTTT
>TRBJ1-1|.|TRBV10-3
CATREVGTEAFF
TGTGCCACGAGAGAGGTGGGCACTGAAGCTTTCTTT
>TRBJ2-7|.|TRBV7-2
CASSLGTRYEQYF
TGTGCCAGCAGCTTAGGGACAAGGTACGAGCAGTACTTC
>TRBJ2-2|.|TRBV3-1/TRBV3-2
CASRQIAGAPGELFF
TGTGCCAGCAGACAGATAGCAGGGGCCCCCGGGGAGCTGTTTTTT
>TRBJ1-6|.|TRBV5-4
CASSLVGGSPLHF
TGTGCCAGCAGCTTGGTGGGGGGGTCACCCCTCCACTTT
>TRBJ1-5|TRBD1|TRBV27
CASSSGQGFIQPQHF
TGTGCCAGCAGTTCGGGACAGGGGTTTATTCAGCCCCAGCATTTT
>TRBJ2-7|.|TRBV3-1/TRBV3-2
CASTSRRGLPYEQYF
TGTGCCAGCACCTCAAGAAGGGGATTGCCCTACGAGCAGTACTTC
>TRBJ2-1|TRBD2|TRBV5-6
CASSNLAGGPDEQFF
TGTGCCAGCAGCAACCTAGCGGGGGGGCCCGATGAGCAGTTCTTC